Described below is a single T cell receptor beta chain sequence and its context. This sample was included in a study of somatic mutations in cytotoxic T cells in rheumatoid arthritis. The repertoire was sequenced with immunoSEQ multiplex PCR; TCRdb's copy has only in-frame clones and lacks some. This sample has about 17,000 clones; about 80% occur once, and the top ten carry over 7.5%. This CDR3 contains 15 residues. Germline-derived CDR1 and CDR2 are SGHRS and YFSETQ. J was trimmed by 5 bases and V by 4 bases; bases with no gene match: 10. Material for sequencing was CD8+ T cells sorted from blood. This TCR came from an adult with rheumatoid arthritis. J is TRBJ2-7 and V is TRBV5-1; 9 bases agree with TRBD2. The CDR3 loop is CASSLGSTSGHEQYF. The CDR3 bases are TGCGCCAGCAGCCTGGGATCGACTAGCGGCCACGAGCAGTACTTC. The full variable domain, in which reference TRBV5-1 and TRBJ2-7 provide the parts outside the CDR3, is KAGVTQTPRYLIKTRGQQVTLSCSPISGHRSVSWYQQTPGQGLQFLFEYFSETQRNKGNFPGRFSGRQFSNSRSEMNVSTLELGDSALYLCASSLGSTSGHEQYFGPGTRLTVT.